Following are 14 T cell receptor beta chains from one sample sequenced in a study of T cell responses to AZD1222 COVID-19 vaccine. Some clones are missing from TCRdb's copy, which holds only in-frame ones; the method was immunoSEQ multiplex PCR. The table lists more than 100,000 clones, roughly 93% of them singletons. Sequenced here: peripheral blood, sampled on day 0 of AZD1222 vaccination. These TCRs come from an adult in good health.

The rearrangement links TRBV19 to TRBJ2-5; 8 nucleotides agree with TRBD1. The CDR3 covers 15 residues. Germline V gene data show CDR1 as LNHDA and CDR2 as SQIVND (reference sequence). After removal of 3 bases from V and 1 base from J, the junction contained 4 bases not matched to a gene. The DNA for the CDR3 is TGTGCCAGTAGTATCTGGACAGGGTTCCAAGAGACCCAGTACTTC. It codes for CASSIWTGFQETQYF.

Points on this clone: Other DNA sequences of this sample code for an identical CDR3. The V gene is TRBV19, the J gene TRBJ1-6; tentative D call: TRBD1 (6 bases). Per the germline V gene, CDR1 is LNHDA and CDR2 is SQIVND (reference sequence). With 7 bases removed from V and 5 bases from J, the gap between germline ends came to 9 bases. This CDR3 is 13 amino acids long. CDR3 bases: TGTGCCAGTAAGGGACAAGATAATTCACCCCTCCACTTT. Its protein product is CASKGQDNSPLHF. The complete variable domain, with remaining parts taken from reference TRBV19 and TRBJ1-6, reads DGGITQSPKYLFRKEGQNVTLSCEQNLNHDAMYWYRQDPGQGLRLIYYSQIVNDFQKGDIAEGYSVSREKKESFPLTVTSAQKNPTAFYLCASKGQDNSPLHFGNGTRLTVT.

The chain joins TRBV5-1 to TRBJ2-5; no definite D call. Between the trimmed V and J ends, which lost 2 bases and 7 bases, there was a span of 9 bases. The CDR3 has 12 amino acids. Looked up from germline, CDR1 is SGHRS and CDR2 is YFSETQ. CDR3 amino acids: CASSLTPGTQYF. CDR3 in DNA: TGCGCCAGCAGCTTAACCCCCGGGACCCAGTACTTC.

The J gene is TRBJ1-2, the V gene TRBV29-1; D ambiguous. The CDR3 is 13 amino acids. Germline-derived CDR1 and CDR2 are SQVTM and ANQGSEA. V was clipped by 7 bases and J by 2 bases, with 14 bases between them. The CDR3 region is CSAGSPNNYGYTF. The CDR3, as DNA: TGCAGCGCTGGATCCCCAAACAACTATGGCTACACCTTC.

In DNA, the CDR3 is TGCGCCAGCAGCTTGGGAGGCGGCAGGGGATATGGCTACACCTTC. It translates to CASSLGGGRGYGYTF. The chain carries TRBV5-1 and TRBJ1-2; D is perhaps TRBD1 (6 bases). Per germline, CDR1 SGHRS and CDR2 YFSETQ. The CDR3 extends over 15 amino acids. The V end lost 0 bases, the J end lost 5 bases, and 14 bases lay between the germline ends.

CDR3 bases: TGCAGCGTTCCCCCGGGGCCCTCGAACACTGAAGCTTTCTTT. Encoded protein: CSVPPGPSNTEAFF. This chain connects TRBV29-1 to TRBJ1-1, with a weak D call TRBD1 (5 bases). This CDR3 contains 14 residues. V lost 5 bases, J lost 1 base, and 14 bases lay in between. Germline V gene sequence: CDR1 SQVTM, CDR2 ANQGSEA.

The chain links TRBV9 to TRBJ1-6, with D possibly matching TRBD1 (5 bases). This CDR3 is built from 15 residues. V gave up 0 bases and J gave up 5 bases, with 9 bases separating them. The germline V gene has CDR1 SGDLS and CDR2 YYNGEE. This chain's CDR3 is CASSVAEGHNSPLHF. The CDR3 DNA sequence: TGTGCCAGCAGCGTAGCGGAGGGACATAATTCACCCCTCCACTTT. Supplemented by reference TRBV9 and TRBJ1-6, the full variable domain reads DSGVTQTPKHLITATGQRVTLRCSPRSGDLSVYWYQQSLDQGLQFLIQYYNGEERAKGNILERFSAQQFPDLHSELNLSSLELGDSALYFCASSVAEGHNSPLHFGNGTRLTVT.

This rearrangement joins TRBV5-4 to TRBJ2-5, with D possibly called TRBD1 or TRBD2 (5 bases each). The CDR3 runs to 16 residues. Per germline, CDR1 SGHNT and CDR2 YYREEE (reference sequence). Trimming pared 3 bases from V and 6 bases from J, leaving 21 bases between. CDR3 sequence (DNA): TGTGCCAGCAGCTGGGGGTCCATTTCCGGACCCCAGACCCAGTACTTC. It codes for CASSWGSISGPQTQYF.

The V gene is TRBV19, the J gene TRBJ1-5; D gene ambiguous. This CDR3 contains 15 residues. CDR1 and CDR2 (germline): LNHDA, SQIVND (reference sequence). Trimming took 1 base from V and 7 from J, leaving 14 bases between them. CDR3 protein: CASSIGLRVGQPQHF. The CDR3 DNA sequence: TGTGCCAGTAGTATAGGATTGAGGGTTGGGCAGCCCCAGCATTTT.

The gene calls are TRBV25-1 and TRBJ1-2; TRBD1 is a possible D gene (5 bases). Trimming removed 5 bases at V and 4 bases at J, with 5 bases between. The V gene's germline CDR1 is MGHDK and CDR2 SYGVNS. The CDR3 has 11 amino acids. DNA for the CDR3: TGTGCCAGCAGTACAGGCTATGGCTACACCTTC. Translation gives CASSTGYGYTF.

The chain recombines TRBV18 with TRBJ1-2, with 10 bases lining up with TRBD1. V was clipped by 3 bases and J by 5 bases; unmatched bases: 9. CDR1 KGHSH and CDR2 LQKENI come from the germline V gene. The CDR3 is 16 amino acids. The CDR3 region is CASSPALGQGVYGYTF. The CDR3 DNA reads TGTGCCAGCTCACCCGCCCTTGGACAGGGGGTTTATGGCTACACCTTC. Filled out from reference TRBV18 and TRBJ1-2, the complete variable domain reads NAGVMQNPRHLVRRRGQEARLRCSPMKGHSHVYWYRQLPEEGLKFMVYLQKENIIDESGMPKERFSAEFPKEGPSILRIQQVVRGDSAAYFCASSPALGQGVYGYTFGSGTRLTVV.

This clone was counted between two and nine times. This chain connects TRBV2 to TRBJ2-7; maybe TRBD1 (6 bases). CDR1 and CDR2 (germline): SNHLY, FYNNEI. Trimming stripped 7 bases from V and 1 base from J, with 11 bases between. This CDR3 is built from 13 residues. CDR3 in DNA: TGTGCCAGCAACGGACAGTGGTCCTACGAGCAGTACTTC. Its protein is CASNGQWSYEQYF.

This CDR3 reads CASSQDGGVHYEQYF. Here the CDR3 DNA reads TGTGCCAGCAGCCAAGATGGGGGGGTTCACTACGAGCAGTACTTC. J is TRBJ2-7 and V is TRBV3-1 (or the pseudogene TRBV3-2), with TRBD2 matching over 7 bases. Per germline, CDR1 LGHDT and CDR2 YNNKEL (reference sequence). The J segment lost 3 bases and the V segment lost 0 bases, leaving 5 bases of the junction unmatched. This CDR3 region has 15 residues.

This clone was seen a handful of times. The chain combines TRBV2 with TRBJ1-2; D is possibly TRBD1 (6 bases). Trimming left V 7 bases short and J 8 bases short, with 17 bases between. This CDR3 region has 13 residues. CDR1 SNHLY and CDR2 FYNNEI come from the germline V gene. CDR3 in amino acids: CASTEGEERGYTF. DNA for the CDR3: TGTGCCAGCACGGAGGGGGAGGAAAGGGGCTACACCTTC.